Listed below are T cell receptor beta chains from one sample, sequenced in a study of T cell responses to AZD1222 COVID-19 vaccine. Produced via immunoSEQ multiplex PCR; TCRdb's table is partial and in-frame only. The sample records 180,000 or so clones, 94% being singletons. This material consisted of peripheral blood, taken on day 0 of AZD1222 vaccination. The receptors come from an adult in good health. Both conserved end residues are part of each CDR3. The order of the fields is D gene, clone size, V gene, J gene, CDR3 DNA, CDR3 protein. A D gene is named only where the DNA matches it firmly. Part of the rows lack a size; the others show once, few, many or a class for expanded clones.

d_call: TRBD1; clone_size: .; v_call: TRBV7-9; j_call: TRBJ1-1; cdr3_nt: TGTGCCAGCAGCCTAGGACAGGGCGACACTGAAGCTTTCTTT; cdr3_aa: CASSLGQGDTEAFF
d_call: .; clone_size: .; v_call: TRBV7-9; j_call: TRBJ2-3; cdr3_nt: TGTGCCAGCAGCTTACGGGACGCCGGAGATACGCAGTATTTT; cdr3_aa: CASSLRDAGDTQYF
d_call: .; clone_size: .; v_call: TRBV2; j_call: TRBJ1-5; cdr3_nt: TGTGCCAGCACGGGGGGCCAACAAAATCAGCCCCAGCATTTT; cdr3_aa: CASTGGQQNQPQHF
d_call: .; clone_size: .; v_call: TRBV12-3/TRBV12-4; j_call: TRBJ1-2; cdr3_nt: TGTGCCAGCAGTTTAAGAGGCGCTGGCTACACCTTC; cdr3_aa: CASSLRGAGYTF
d_call: TRBD2; clone_size: .; v_call: TRBV13; j_call: TRBJ2-1; cdr3_nt: TGTGCCAGCAGCTTAAGGGGCGGGAGATACAATGAGCAGTTCTTC; cdr3_aa: CASSLRGGRYNEQFF
d_call: .; clone_size: .; v_call: TRBV11-2; j_call: TRBJ2-1; cdr3_nt: TGTGCCAGCAGCTTAGATGATGTTATGAGCTCCTACAATGAGCAGTTCTTC; cdr3_aa: CASSLDDVMSSYNEQFF
d_call: .; clone_size: once; v_call: TRBV4-1; j_call: TRBJ1-1; cdr3_nt: TGCGCCAGCAGCCAAGAGATTGGGAAAGGCGTCTGGAGGGGGACTGAAGCTTTCTTT; cdr3_aa: CASSQEIGKGVWRGTEAFF
d_call: .; clone_size: .; v_call: TRBV4-1; j_call: TRBJ1-4; cdr3_nt: TGCGCCAGCAGCCAGGCAGGTAATTTGAATGAAAAACTGTTTTTT; cdr3_aa: CASSQAGNLNEKLFF
d_call: .; clone_size: .; v_call: TRBV11-2; j_call: TRBJ2-7; cdr3_nt: TGTGCCAGCAGCTCGAGGGACACCGCCTACGAGCAGTACTTC; cdr3_aa: CASSSRDTAYEQYF
d_call: .; clone_size: .; v_call: TRBV5-1; j_call: TRBJ2-3; cdr3_nt: TGCGCCAGCGGGGAGAAAAGCACAGATACGCAGTATTTT; cdr3_aa: CASGEKSTDTQYF
d_call: .; clone_size: .; v_call: TRBV9; j_call: TRBJ1-2; cdr3_nt: TGTGCCAGCAGCGTGTGGGGGAACAACTATGGCTACACCTTC; cdr3_aa: CASSVWGNNYGYTF
d_call: .; clone_size: .; v_call: TRBV10-3; j_call: TRBJ1-3; cdr3_nt: TGTGCCGCCACTTCCTTCTCTGGAAACACCATATATTTT; cdr3_aa: CAATSFSGNTIYF
d_call: .; clone_size: .; v_call: TRBV18; j_call: TRBJ1-6; cdr3_nt: TGTGCCAGCTCCCAGCAGGGACCTTTAAATGATTCACCCCTCCACTTT; cdr3_aa: CASSQQGPLNDSPLHF
d_call: TRBD2; clone_size: .; v_call: TRBV10-3; j_call: TRBJ2-3; cdr3_nt: TGTGCCATCAGCCTCGGGACTAGCGGGGACTGGGATACGCAGTATTTT; cdr3_aa: CAISLGTSGDWDTQYF
d_call: .; clone_size: few; v_call: TRBV7-3; j_call: TRBJ2-3; cdr3_nt: TGTGCCAGCAGCGCTACACCCACAGATACGCAGTATTTT; cdr3_aa: CASSATPTDTQYF
d_call: .; clone_size: .; v_call: TRBV7-8; j_call: TRBJ1-1; cdr3_nt: TGTGCCAGCAGCTTGGTTACCCCTTCCCTTGAAGCTTTCTTT; cdr3_aa: CASSLVTPSLEAFF
d_call: TRBD2; clone_size: .; v_call: TRBV5-1; j_call: TRBJ2-7; cdr3_nt: TGCGCCAGCAGCTTATCGGCCTTTAGCGGGAGAACCTCCTACGAGCAGTACTTC; cdr3_aa: CASSLSAFSGRTSYEQYF
d_call: TRBD2; clone_size: .; v_call: TRBV3-1/TRBV3-2; j_call: TRBJ2-1; cdr3_nt: TGTGCCAGCAGCCAAGATCCATCGGGACTAGCGGGATTGCATGAGCAGTTCTTC; cdr3_aa: CASSQDPSGLAGLHEQFF
d_call: .; clone_size: .; v_call: TRBV19; j_call: TRBJ1-6; cdr3_nt: TGTGCCAGTAGTATATACGGCGGAACTAAGTTTCGTAATTCACCCCTCCACTTT; cdr3_aa: CASSIYGGTKFRNSPLHF
d_call: TRBD1; clone_size: .; v_call: TRBV11-3; j_call: TRBJ1-3; cdr3_nt: TGTGCCAGCAGCCCAGGGGGAAGCTCTGGAAACACCATATATTTT; cdr3_aa: CASSPGGSSGNTIYF
d_call: .; clone_size: .; v_call: TRBV6-5; j_call: TRBJ1-6; cdr3_nt: TGTGCCAGGGGGACGGGGTCGGGGCCCCTCCACTTT; cdr3_aa: CARGTGSGPLHF
d_call: .; clone_size: .; v_call: TRBV7-9; j_call: TRBJ1-6; cdr3_nt: TGTGCCAGCAGCGGGCCGACGAGCTCCTATAATTCACCCCTCCACTTT; cdr3_aa: CASSGPTSSYNSPLHF
d_call: TRBD1; clone_size: .; v_call: TRBV27; j_call: TRBJ1-2; cdr3_nt: TGTGCCAGCAGTCAGGGGACAGCTCTTTATGGCTACACCTTC; cdr3_aa: CASSQGTALYGYTF
d_call: .; clone_size: .; v_call: TRBV6-4; j_call: TRBJ2-2; cdr3_nt: TGTGCCAGCAGCCCTAACTTGAACACCGGGGAGCTGTTTTTT; cdr3_aa: CASSPNLNTGELFF
d_call: .; clone_size: once; v_call: TRBV6-4; j_call: TRBJ2-2; cdr3_nt: TGTGCCAGCCAGCCAGGGGCTGAAACCGGGGAGCTGTTTTTT; cdr3_aa: CASQPGAETGELFF
d_call: .; clone_size: .; v_call: TRBV12-5; j_call: TRBJ2-7; cdr3_nt: TGTGCTAGTGGTTCGTTACAGGGTGCAACCTACGAGCAGTACTTC; cdr3_aa: CASGSLQGATYEQYF
d_call: TRBD2; clone_size: .; v_call: TRBV4-1; j_call: TRBJ2-2; cdr3_nt: TGCGCCAGCAGCCAAGGGGACTACGGGGAGCTGTTTTTT; cdr3_aa: CASSQGDYGELFF
d_call: .; clone_size: .; v_call: TRBV6-5; j_call: TRBJ1-3; cdr3_nt: TGTGCCAGCAGTTATGATAGGGGAAACTCTGGAAACACCATATATTTT; cdr3_aa: CASSYDRGNSGNTIYF
d_call: TRBD2; clone_size: .; v_call: TRBV4-1; j_call: TRBJ2-1; cdr3_nt: TGCGCCAGCAGCCTAGGACTAGCGGGAGGGCCAAAAGGCAATGAGCAGTTCTTC; cdr3_aa: CASSLGLAGGPKGNEQFF
d_call: TRBD2; clone_size: .; v_call: TRBV11-1; j_call: TRBJ2-1; cdr3_nt: TGTGCCAGCAGCCCAAGGGAGATAGCGGGGGGGCAGTTCTTC; cdr3_aa: CASSPREIAGGQFF